This is a list of T cell receptor beta chains from one sample in a study of T cell repertoires in aging, cancer and after chemotherapy. TCRdb re-analysed the multiplex PCR reads in MiXCR, keeping a single row per CDR3 protein. The sample contains approximately 1,200 distinct CDR3 sequences, 20% to 25% of which appear only once. The source material was blood. These receptors originate from a human donor with a blood cancer. CDR3s include the opening cysteine and the closing phenylalanine or tryptophan. Each record gives: J gene, clone size, V gene, D gene, CDR3 protein, CDR3 DNA. A D gene is named only where the DNA matches it firmly. Clone size appears in some rows only: once, few, many, or a class for an expanded clone.

>TRBJ2-5|.|TRBV20-1|.
CSANRDETQYF
TGCAGTGCTAACCGGGACGAGACCCAGTACTTC
>TRBJ1-5|large|TRBV6-5|.
CASSPPPGQGSQPQHF
TGTGCCAGCAGTCCACCCCCGGGTCAGGGGAGTCAGCCCCAGCATTTT
>TRBJ2-1|once|TRBV6-2/TRBV6-3|.
CASSEEDPWGDEQFF
TGTGCCAGCAGCGAAGAGGACCCATGGGGAGATGAGCAGTTCTTC
>TRBJ2-2|large|TRBV6-1|TRBD1
CASSLTGATNTGELFF
TGTGCCAGCAGCTTGACAGGGGCAACGAACACCGGGGAGCTGTTTTTT
>TRBJ1-2|.|TRBV6-2/TRBV6-3|.
CASSYDKRGRHYGYTF
TGTGCCAGCAGTTACGACAAGCGGGGGAGACACTATGGCTACACCTTC
>TRBJ2-2|large|TRBV6-6|.
CASSSPGSGFGELFF
TGTGCCAGCAGTAGCCCGGGATCTGGGTTCGGGGAGCTGTTTTTT
>TRBJ2-5|.|TRBV5-1|.
CASSLSGQAETQYF
TGCGCCAGCAGCTTGAGCGGCCAAGCGGAGACCCAGTACTTC
>TRBJ1-2|large|TRBV27|.
CASSLTPSAYGYTF
TGTGCCAGCAGTTTAACCCCAAGCGCCTATGGCTACACCTTC
>TRBJ2-5|medium-sized|TRBV20-1|.
CSAPLAGQTQETQYF
TGCAGTGCTCCGTTGGCCGGACAGACCCAAGAGACCCAGTACTTC
>TRBJ1-2|medium-sized|TRBV5-6|.
CASSPLGGTLNYGYTF
TGTGCCAGCAGTCCATTAGGGGGGACCCTTAACTATGGCTACACCTTC
>TRBJ2-6|.|TRBV20-1|TRBD1
CSGRQGINAGANVLTF
TGCAGTGGTAGACAGGGGATCAACGCTGGGGCCAACGTCCTGACTTTC
>TRBJ2-1|medium-sized|TRBV20-1|TRBD2
CSARDWSGRALDEQFF
TGCAGTGCTAGAGATTGGAGCGGGAGGGCCCTCGATGAGCAGTTCTTC
>TRBJ2-7|large|TRBV5-4|TRBD2
CASSPLAGARGEQYF
TGTGCCAGCAGCCCTTTAGCGGGAGCGAGAGGCGAGCAGTACTTC
>TRBJ2-2|medium-sized|TRBV24-1|.
CATSAQGLSNTGELFF
TGTGCCACCAGTGCCCAGGGACTTTCAAACACCGGGGAGCTGTTTTTT
>TRBJ2-7|few|TRBV20-1|TRBD2
CSAPRVAGGYEQYF
TGCAGTGCGCCGAGGGTAGCGGGAGGATACGAGCAGTACTTC
>TRBJ1-2|large|TRBV5-4|TRBD1
CASSAAPWDRIYGYTF
TGTGCCAGCAGCGCAGCCCCCTGGGACAGGATCTATGGCTACACCTTC
>TRBJ2-7|large|TRBV6-5|.
CASSNHPPYEQYF
TGTGCCAGCAGCAATCACCCTCCCTACGAGCAGTACTTC
>TRBJ1-1|.|TRBV11-3|.
CASSLGQLGTEAFF
TGTGCCAGCAGCTTAGGGCAGTTGGGCACTGAAGCTTTCTTT
>TRBJ1-2|large|TRBV19|.
CASSISSDSYGYTF
TGTGCCAGTAGTATCTCCTCCGACAGCTATGGCTACACCTTC
>TRBJ2-3|large|TRBV19|.
CASSGISDTQYF
TGTGCCAGTAGCGGGATTTCAGATACGCAGTATTTT
>TRBJ2-7|medium-sized|TRBV10-3|TRBD1
CAISGTGRYEQYF
TGTGCCATCAGCGGGACAGGGAGGTACGAGCAGTACTTC
>TRBJ1-1|.|TRBV5-6|.
CASSLAGWTALNTEAFF
TGTGCCAGCAGCTTGGCGGGCTGGACGGCTCTGAACACTGAAGCTTTCTTT
>TRBJ2-7|.|TRBV14|TRBD2
CASSIAGYPYEQYF
TGTGCCAGCAGCATAGCGGGATATCCCTACGAGCAGTACTTC
>TRBJ2-2|large|TRBV19|.
CATADRPQTGELFF
TGTGCCACCGCAGACAGGCCTCAAACCGGGGAGCTGTTTTTT
>TRBJ2-7|medium-sized|TRBV27|TRBD1
CASSTGTGGFYEQYF
TGTGCCAGCAGCACCGGGACAGGGGGATTCTACGAGCAGTACTTC
>TRBJ2-3|.|TRBV5-1|.
CASSPGRDTGGDTQYF
TGCGCCAGCAGCCCCGGCAGGGACACTGGTGGAGATACGCAGTATTTT
>TRBJ2-2|large|TRBV6-2/TRBV6-3|.
CASSYGQGSTGELFF
TGTGCCAGCAGTTACGGGCAGGGCAGCACCGGGGAGCTGTTTTTT
>TRBJ2-7|.|TRBV20-1|TRBD2
CSAPSGERYEQYF
TGCAGTGCTCCCAGCGGGGAGAGATACGAGCAGTACTTC
>TRBJ1-2|medium-sized|TRBV5-4|TRBD1
CASSPGQGVIYGYTF
TGTGCCAGCAGCCCGGGACAGGGTGTTATCTATGGCTACACCTTC
>TRBJ1-2|.|TRBV5-6|TRBD1
CASSQGAGDGYTF
TGTGCCAGCAGCCAGGGGGCAGGGGATGGCTACACCTTC
>TRBJ2-7|.|TRBV7-2|.
CASSRSYEQYF
TGTGCCAGCAGCCGCTCCTACGAGCAGTACTTC
>TRBJ1-6|.|TRBV28|.
CASRLRGQSNSPLHF
TGTGCCAGCAGGTTAAGAGGCCAGTCAAATTCACCCCTCCACTTT
>TRBJ1-4|medium-sized|TRBV5-5|TRBD1
CASSPGTGGNEKLFF
TGTGCCAGCAGCCCCGGGACAGGGGGTAATGAAAAACTGTTTTTT
>TRBJ1-6|large|TRBV19|TRBD1
CASSIDGTGGDSPLHF
TGTGCCAGTAGTATAGACGGGACAGGCGGAGATTCACCCCTCCACTTT
>TRBJ2-1|large|TRBV29-1|TRBD2
CSVRTSVDNEQFF
TGCAGCGTGCGGACTAGCGTTGACAATGAGCAGTTCTTC
>TRBJ1-2|large|TRBV15|TRBD1
CATSLDRSLIYGYTF
TGTGCCACCAGCTTGGACAGGTCCCTCATCTATGGCTACACCTTC